Sequencing of this T cell receptor beta chain was carried out in a study of blood T cell repertoires in COVID-19. At the level of the study: T cells, B-cell-depleted T cells, or PBMCs provided the cDNA or gDNA that served as material.

Participants reported their clinical history, and cohort assignment relied on those reports. The table came from immunoSEQ multiplex PCR; TCRdb's copy has only in-frame clones and leaves some out. The sample shows more than 110,000 clones, 80% to 90% of them seen only once. The CDR3 runs to 17 residues. Germline-derived CDR1 and CDR2 are LGHDT and YNNKEL (reference sequence). Trimming cost V 2 bases and J 1 base, with 15 bases left between them. The V call is TRBV3-1 (or the pseudogene TRBV3-2), the J call TRBJ1-3; a weak D match, TRBD1 (6 bases). Sequencing input: PBMCs or T cells enriched from blood (not recorded which). This clonotype was obtained from a man between 50 and 59 years old who had recovered from COVID-19. CDR3 bases: TGTGCCAGCAGCCAACGATCAAGGGGGGGTTCTGGAAACACCATATATTTT. Its translation is CASSQRSRGGSGNTIYF.